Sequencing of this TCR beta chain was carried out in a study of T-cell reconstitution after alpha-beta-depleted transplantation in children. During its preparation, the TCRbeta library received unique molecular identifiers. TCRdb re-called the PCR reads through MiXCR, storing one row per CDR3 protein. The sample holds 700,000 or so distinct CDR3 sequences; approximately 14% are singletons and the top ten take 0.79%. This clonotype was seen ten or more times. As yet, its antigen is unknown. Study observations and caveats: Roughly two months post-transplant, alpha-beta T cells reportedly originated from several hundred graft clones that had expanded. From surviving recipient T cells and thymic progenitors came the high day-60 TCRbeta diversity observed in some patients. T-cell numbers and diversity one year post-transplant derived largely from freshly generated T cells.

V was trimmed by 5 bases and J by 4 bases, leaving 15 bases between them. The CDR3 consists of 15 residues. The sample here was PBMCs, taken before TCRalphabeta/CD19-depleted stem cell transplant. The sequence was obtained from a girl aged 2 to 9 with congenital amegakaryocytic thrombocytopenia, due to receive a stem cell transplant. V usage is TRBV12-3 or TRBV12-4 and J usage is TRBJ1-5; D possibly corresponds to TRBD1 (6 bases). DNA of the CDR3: TGTGCCAGCAGTCGGGGCGGGGGGCTAAATCAGCCCCAGCATTTT. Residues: CASSRGGGLNQPQHF.